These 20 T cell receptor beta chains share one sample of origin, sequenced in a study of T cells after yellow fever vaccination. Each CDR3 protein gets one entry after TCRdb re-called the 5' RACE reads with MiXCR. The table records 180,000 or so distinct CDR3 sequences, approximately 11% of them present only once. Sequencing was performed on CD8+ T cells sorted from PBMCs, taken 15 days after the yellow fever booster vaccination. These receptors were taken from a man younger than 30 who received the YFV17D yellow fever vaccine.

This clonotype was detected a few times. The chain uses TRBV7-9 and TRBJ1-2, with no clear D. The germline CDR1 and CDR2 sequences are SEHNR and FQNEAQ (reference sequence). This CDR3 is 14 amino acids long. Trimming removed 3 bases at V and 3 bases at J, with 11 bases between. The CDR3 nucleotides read TGTGCCAGCAGCTTCTCGCGGACGCACTATGGCTACACCTTC. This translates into CASSFSRTHYGYTF. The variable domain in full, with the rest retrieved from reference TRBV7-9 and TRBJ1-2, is DTGVSQNPRHKITKRGQNVTFRCDPISEHNRLYWYRQTLGQGPEFLTYFQNEAQLEKSRLLSDRFSAERPKGSFSTLEIQRTEQGDSAMYLCASSFSRTHYGYTFGSGTRLTVV.

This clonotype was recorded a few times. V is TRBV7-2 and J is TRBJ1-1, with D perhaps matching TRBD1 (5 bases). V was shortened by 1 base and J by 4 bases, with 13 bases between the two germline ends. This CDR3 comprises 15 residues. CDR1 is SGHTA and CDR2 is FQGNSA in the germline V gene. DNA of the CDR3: TGTGCCAGCAGCTTAGATATTGGGACTGGCACTGAAGCTTTCTTT. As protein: CASSLDIGTGTEAFF.

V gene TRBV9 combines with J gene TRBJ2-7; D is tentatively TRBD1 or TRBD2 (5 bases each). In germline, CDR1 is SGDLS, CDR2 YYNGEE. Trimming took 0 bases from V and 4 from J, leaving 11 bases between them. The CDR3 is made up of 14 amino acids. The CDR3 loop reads CASSVGDGIYEQYF. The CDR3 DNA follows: TGTGCCAGCAGCGTAGGGGACGGGATTTACGAGCAGTACTTC.

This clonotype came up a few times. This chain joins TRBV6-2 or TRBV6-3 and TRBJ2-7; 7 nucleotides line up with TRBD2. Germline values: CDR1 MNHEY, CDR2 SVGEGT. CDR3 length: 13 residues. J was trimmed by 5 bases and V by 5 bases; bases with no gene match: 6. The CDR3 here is CASSQFTSDEQYF. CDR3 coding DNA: TGTGCCAGCAGTCAATTTACTAGCGACGAGCAGTACTTC.

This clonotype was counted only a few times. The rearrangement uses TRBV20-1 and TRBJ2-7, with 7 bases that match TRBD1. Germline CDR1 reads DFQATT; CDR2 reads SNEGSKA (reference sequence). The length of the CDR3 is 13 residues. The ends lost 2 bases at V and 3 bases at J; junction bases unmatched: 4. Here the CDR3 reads CSARTGTDYEQYF. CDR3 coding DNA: TGCAGTGCTAGAACCGGGACAGACTACGAGCAGTACTTC.

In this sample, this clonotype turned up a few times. This chain's CDR3 is CASSATSGGAGVTDTQYF. The CDR3 DNA reads as TGTGCCAGCAGCGCCACTAGCGGGGGGGCCGGTGTCACAGATACGCAGTATTTT. V gene TRBV2 combines with J gene TRBJ2-3; TRBD2 matches 13 bases. CDR1 is SNHLY and CDR2 is FYNNEI in the germline V gene. V was pared by 6 bases and J by 2 bases, with 11 bases of the junction left unmatched. This CDR3 has 18 amino acids.

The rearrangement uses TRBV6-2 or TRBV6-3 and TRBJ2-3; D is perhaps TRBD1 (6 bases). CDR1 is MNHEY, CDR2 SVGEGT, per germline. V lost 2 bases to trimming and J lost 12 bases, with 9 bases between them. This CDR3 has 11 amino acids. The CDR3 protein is CASSYGTTQYF. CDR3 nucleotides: TGTGCCAGCAGTTACGGGACAACACAGTATTTT.

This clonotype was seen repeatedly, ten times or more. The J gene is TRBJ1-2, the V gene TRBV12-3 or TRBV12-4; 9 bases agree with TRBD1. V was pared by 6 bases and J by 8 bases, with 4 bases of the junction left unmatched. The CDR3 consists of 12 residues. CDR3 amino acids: CASSRTGDGYTF. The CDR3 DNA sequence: TGTGCCAGCAGCCGGACAGGGGACGGCTACACCTTC.

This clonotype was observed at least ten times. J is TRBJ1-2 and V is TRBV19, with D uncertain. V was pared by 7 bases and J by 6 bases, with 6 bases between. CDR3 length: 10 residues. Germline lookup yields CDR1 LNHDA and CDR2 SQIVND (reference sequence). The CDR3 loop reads CASKGNGYTF. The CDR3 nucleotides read TGTGCCAGTAAAGGGAATGGCTACACCTTC.

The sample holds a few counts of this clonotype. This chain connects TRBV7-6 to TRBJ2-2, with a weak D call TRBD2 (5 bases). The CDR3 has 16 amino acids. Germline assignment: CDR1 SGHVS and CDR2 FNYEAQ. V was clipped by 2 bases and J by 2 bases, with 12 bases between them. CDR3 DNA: TGTGCCAGCAGCTTAAGGTCCGGGGAAAACACCGGGGAGCTGTTTTTT. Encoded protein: CASSLRSGENTGELFF.

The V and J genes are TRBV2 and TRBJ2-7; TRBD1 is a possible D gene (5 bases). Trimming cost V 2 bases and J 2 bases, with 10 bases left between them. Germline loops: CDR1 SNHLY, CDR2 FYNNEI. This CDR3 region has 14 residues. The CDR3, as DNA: TGTGCCAGCAGTGAAACGACAGCGCCCTACGAGCAGTACGTC. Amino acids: CASSETTAPYEQYV.

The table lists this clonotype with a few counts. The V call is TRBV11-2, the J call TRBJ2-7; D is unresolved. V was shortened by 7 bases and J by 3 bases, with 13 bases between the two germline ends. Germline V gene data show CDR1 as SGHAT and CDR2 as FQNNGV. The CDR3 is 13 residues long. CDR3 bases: TGTGCCAGCACCGCCCCCCCTCTCTACGAGCAGTACGTC. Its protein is CASTAPPLYEQYV.

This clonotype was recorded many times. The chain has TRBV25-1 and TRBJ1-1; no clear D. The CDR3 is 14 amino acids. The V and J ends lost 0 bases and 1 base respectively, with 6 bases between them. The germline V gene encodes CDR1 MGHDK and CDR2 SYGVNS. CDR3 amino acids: CASSEYRQNTEAFF. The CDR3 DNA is TGTGCCAGCAGTGAATATAGACAGAACACTGAAGCTTTCTTT.

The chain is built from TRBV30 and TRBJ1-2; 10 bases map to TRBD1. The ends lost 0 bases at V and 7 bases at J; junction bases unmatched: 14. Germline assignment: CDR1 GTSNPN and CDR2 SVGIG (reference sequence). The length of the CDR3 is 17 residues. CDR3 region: CAWSVFEFDDRGLGYTF. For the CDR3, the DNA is TGTGCCTGGAGTGTATTCGAGTTTGACGACAGGGGGCTTGGCTACACCTTC.

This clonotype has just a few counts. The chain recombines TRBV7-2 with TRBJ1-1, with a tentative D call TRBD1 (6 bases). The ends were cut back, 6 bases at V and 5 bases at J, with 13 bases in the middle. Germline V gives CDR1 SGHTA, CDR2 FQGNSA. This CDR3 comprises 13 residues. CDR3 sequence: CASRLGGGTEAFF. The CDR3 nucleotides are TGTGCCAGCAGACTAGGGGGGGGGACTGAAGCTTTCTTT.

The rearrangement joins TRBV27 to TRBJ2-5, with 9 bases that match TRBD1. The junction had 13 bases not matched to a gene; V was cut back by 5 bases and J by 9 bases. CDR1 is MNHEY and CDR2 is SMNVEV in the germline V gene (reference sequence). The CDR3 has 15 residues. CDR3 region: CASSLRSDRGEAQYF. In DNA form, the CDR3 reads TGTGCCAGCAGTCTCCGCTCCGACAGGGGGGAGGCCCAGTACTTC.

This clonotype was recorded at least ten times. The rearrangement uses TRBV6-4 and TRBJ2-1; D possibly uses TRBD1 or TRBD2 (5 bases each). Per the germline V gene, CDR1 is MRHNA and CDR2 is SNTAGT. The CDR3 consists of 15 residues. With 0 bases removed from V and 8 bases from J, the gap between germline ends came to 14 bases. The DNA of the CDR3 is TGTGCCAGCAGTGACTCTACTGTACGGGGCCATGAGCAGTTCTTC. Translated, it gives CASSDSTVRGHEQFF.

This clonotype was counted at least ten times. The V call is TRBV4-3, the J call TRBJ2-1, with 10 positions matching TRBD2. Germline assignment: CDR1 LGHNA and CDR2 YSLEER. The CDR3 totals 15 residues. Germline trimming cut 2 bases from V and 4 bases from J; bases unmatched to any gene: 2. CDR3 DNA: TGCGCCAGCAGCCAACCTAGCGGGGGTTACAATGAGCAGTTCTTC. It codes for CASSQPSGGYNEQFF.

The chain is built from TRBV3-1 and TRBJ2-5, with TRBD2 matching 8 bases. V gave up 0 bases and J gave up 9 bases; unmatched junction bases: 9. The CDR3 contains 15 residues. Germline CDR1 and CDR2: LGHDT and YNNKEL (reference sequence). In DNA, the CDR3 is TGTGCCAGCAGCCAAGATTTAGGCGGGGGGATGTCCCAGTACTTC. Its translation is CASSQDLGGGMSQYF.

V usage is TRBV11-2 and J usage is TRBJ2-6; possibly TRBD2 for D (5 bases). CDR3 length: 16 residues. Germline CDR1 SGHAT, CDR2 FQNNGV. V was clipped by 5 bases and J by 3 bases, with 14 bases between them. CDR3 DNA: TGTGCCAGCAGCGTACTCGTAGGGAGTGGGGCCAACGTCCTGACTTTC. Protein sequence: CASSVLVGSGANVLTF.